The 28 T cell receptor beta chains listed next were all sequenced from one sample in a study of T cell clonotyping in hematopoietic cell transplantation. Time point here: recipient sample about 28 days before transplant, after cytoreduction. Clones were read by immunoSEQ multiplex PCR, and TCRdb kept only the in-frame ones, dropping some. The sample lists approximately 44,000 clones, approximately 81% occurring once. The sample in question was peripheral blood mononuclear cells, obtained before stem cell transplant. These receptors all come from a man aged 55 to 70 with acute myeloid leukemia. Some clones in this sample may be carry-over from other donors' samples.

V gene TRBV29-1 combines with J gene TRBJ2-7; D gene uncertain. This CDR3 is built from 13 residues. V lost 5 bases, J lost 7 bases, and 18 bases lay in between. Looked up from germline, CDR1 is SQVTM and CDR2 is ANQGSEA. The CDR3 sequence: CSVKPDPEREQYF. In DNA form, the CDR3 reads TGCAGCGTTAAACCGGACCCGGAGCGAGAGCAGTACTTC.

This chain joins TRBV30 and TRBJ1-1; D is uncertain. Trimming took off 0 bases at V and 7 bases at J, with 15 bases between the two ends. This CDR3 contains 14 residues. The V gene's germline CDR1 is GTSNPN and CDR2 SVGIG (reference sequence). CDR3 bases: TGTGCCTGGAGTGTATCTGGTGACGCGTATGAAGCTTTCTTT. Protein product: CAWSVSGDAYEAFF.

V is TRBV19 and J is TRBJ1-1; D may be TRBD1 (6 bases). V lost 8 bases and J lost 7, with 20 bases in between. The CDR3 has 14 residues. CDR1 and CDR2 (germline): LNHDA, SQIVND (reference sequence). CDR3 nucleotide sequence: TGTGCCAGTGCGCCGCCGGCAGGGGTAATTGAAGCTTTCTTT. Protein product: CASAPPAGVIEAFF.

This chain joins TRBV19 and TRBJ2-1; D gene unclear. Trimming took 5 bases from V and 8 from J, leaving 19 bases between them. This CDR3 spans 15 amino acids. Looked up from germline, CDR1 is LNHDA and CDR2 is SQIVND (reference sequence). CDR3 coding DNA: TGTGCCAGTAGTTCCTGGAGTTGGGTACAATATGAGCAGTTCTTC. Protein product: CASSSWSWVQYEQFF.

This clone was seen a handful of times. The chain uses TRBV19 and TRBJ1-6; D is uncertain. CDR3 size: 15 residues. Trimming cost V 5 bases and J 5 bases, with 13 bases left between them. Germline V lookup: CDR1 LNHDA, CDR2 SQIVND (reference sequence). CDR3 bases: TGTGCCAGTAGTCCCAGGCCTCAGGATAATTCACCCCTCCACTTT. Translated: CASSPRPQDNSPLHF.

The chain recombines TRBV2 with TRBJ2-7, with D possibly matching TRBD1 (6 bases). V was trimmed by 7 bases and J by 0 bases, leaving 13 bases between them. This CDR3 region has 14 residues. The germline V gene encodes CDR1 SNHLY and CDR2 FYNNEI. This chain's CDR3 is CASKVGHRSYEQYF. The CDR3 region has the DNA TGTGCCAGCAAGGTGGGACACCGCTCCTACGAGCAGTACTTC.

This clone was observed a handful of times. The V gene is TRBV18, the J gene TRBJ2-7; the match to TRBD2 covers 7 bases. Trimming removed 5 bases from V and 2 bases from J; junction bases left unmatched: 12. This CDR3 is 16 amino acids long. Germline CDR1 and CDR2: KGHSH and LQKENI. In nucleotides, the CDR3 is TGTGCCAGCTCATCAACCGAGACTAGCTACCCCTACGAGCAGTACTTC. As protein: CASSSTETSYPYEQYF. Using reference TRBV18 and TRBJ2-7 for the parts outside the CDR3, the full variable domain is NAGVMQNPRHLVRRRGQEARLRCSPMKGHSHVYWYRQLPEEGLKFMVYLQKENIIDESGMPKERFSAEFPKEGPSILRIQQVVRGDSAAYFCASSSTETSYPYEQYFGPGTRLTVT.

This chain links TRBV7-2 with TRBJ2-7; D gene uncertain. Germline CDR1 is SGHTA and CDR2 is FQGNSA. V dropped 1 base and J dropped 2 bases, with 6 bases sitting between them. The CDR3 is made up of 13 amino acids. In DNA, the CDR3 is TGTGCCAGCAGCTTAGGGTTTCCCTACGAGCAGTACTTC. It specifies CASSLGFPYEQYF.

The rearrangement joins TRBV4-1 to TRBJ2-5; the D gene could be TRBD1 or TRBD2 (5 bases each). Deletions cut 2 bases from V and 4 bases from J, with 17 bases between. Germline V gene sequence: CDR1 MGHRA, CDR2 YSYEKL. The CDR3 has 16 amino acids. The CDR3: CASSQLGATVGETQYF. CDR3 bases: TGCGCCAGCAGCCAACTCGGGGCCACGGTGGGAGAGACCCAGTACTTC.

On this clone: The sample contains more than one DNA sequence encoding this CDR3. The CDR3 DNA is TGCGCCAGCACGGGGACAGACATCTACGAGCAGTACTTC. Its translation is CASTGTDIYEQYF. The chain carries TRBV5-1 and TRBJ2-7; 7 bases are shared with TRBD1. Unmatched junction bases numbered 6, after V lost 6 bases and J lost 3 bases. Per the germline V gene, CDR1 is SGHRS and CDR2 is YFSETQ. The CDR3 extends over 13 amino acids.

The V call is TRBV4-2, the J call TRBJ2-7; the D call may be TRBD1 or TRBD2 (5 bases each). The CDR3 length is 11 residues. With 10 bases removed from V and 0 bases from J, the gap between germline ends came to 7 bases. CDR1 LGHNA and CDR2 YNFKEQ come from the germline V gene. The CDR3 reads CATGTSYEQYF. The CDR3 region has the DNA TGTGCCACCGGGACCTCCTACGAGCAGTACTTC.

DNA of the CDR3: TGCGCCAGCAGCCAAATAGCGGGGTTCCTTCCAGATACGCAGTATTTT. This translates into CASSQIAGFLPDTQYF. The J gene is TRBJ2-3, the V gene TRBV4-1; 8 nucleotides agree with TRBD2. Germline CDR1 MGHRA, CDR2 YSYEKL. This CDR3 spans 16 amino acids. With V trimmed by 2 bases and J by 4 bases, 8 bases remained unmatched.

This chain connects TRBV27 to TRBJ1-2, with D possibly being TRBD1 (6 bases). CDR1 and CDR2 from the germline V gene are MNHEY and SMNVEV (reference sequence). The V end lost 5 bases, the J end lost 4 bases, and 23 bases lay between the germline ends. The CDR3 loop spans 17 amino acids. In DNA, the CDR3 is TGTGCCAGCAGTGGGTATCGTACAGGGAGAGGGAGCTATGGCTACACCTTC. Translation: CASSGYRTGRGSYGYTF.

The rearrangement links TRBV2 to TRBJ1-1; the match to TRBD1 covers 8 bases. Looked up from germline, CDR1 is SNHLY and CDR2 is FYNNEI. The CDR3 consists of 15 residues. V shed 5 bases, J shed 3 bases, and the junction held 8 bases outside the gene matches. The CDR3 here is CASSKQGGFDTEAFF. CDR3 in DNA: TGTGCCAGCAGTAAACAGGGGGGGTTTGACACTGAAGCTTTCTTT.

This clone came up a few times. V usage is TRBV30 and J usage is TRBJ2-7, with 13 positions matching TRBD2. CDR3 length: 21 residues. Germline V lookup: CDR1 GTSNPN, CDR2 SVGIG (reference sequence). Trimming cost V 4 bases and J 2 bases; bases outside gene matches: 23. The CDR3 loop reads CAWTLTPSQGGLAGIPYEQYF. CDR3 DNA sequence: TGTGCCTGGACCCTCACCCCCTCACAGGGGGGACTAGCGGGGATACCCTACGAGCAGTACTTC.

The genes are TRBV14 and TRBJ2-5; D perhaps matches TRBD2 (6 bases). The CDR3 runs to 16 residues. V was trimmed by 0 bases and J by 2 bases, leaving 13 bases between them. From germline, CDR1 is SGHDN and CDR2 FVKESK. CDR3 DNA sequence: TGTGCCAGCAGCCAAGATCGGGTGGCGGGGCAAGAGACCCAGTACTTC. It yields the protein CASSQDRVAGQETQYF.

This chain joins TRBV5-1 and TRBJ2-6, with 9 positions matching TRBD1. V trimming: 4 bases; J trimming: 0 bases; junction bases outside the gene matches: 17. CDR3 size: 21 residues. Germline CDR1 SGHRS, CDR2 YFSETQ. As DNA, the CDR3 is TGCGCCAGCAGCCCCACTCGACAGGGGGTCCCGCACCTCTCTGGGGCCAACGTCCTGACTTTC. It is translated as CASSPTRQGVPHLSGANVLTF.

This chain links TRBV6-5 with TRBJ1-1, with D possibly being TRBD1 (5 bases). This CDR3 comprises 14 residues. The V gene lost 10 bases and the J gene lost 1 base, with 16 bases spanning the gap. Germline V lookup: CDR1 MNHEY, CDR2 SVGAGI. CDR3 region: CATRDWGENTEAFF. In DNA form, the CDR3 reads TGTGCCACCCGTGACTGGGGGGAGAACACTGAAGCTTTCTTT.

The rearrangement uses TRBV11-2 and TRBJ1-5; unclear D gene. Between the trimmed V and J ends, which lost 4 bases and 4 bases, there was a span of 5 bases. CDR1 and CDR2 (germline): SGHAT, FQNNGV. This CDR3 is 12 amino acids long. Here the CDR3 DNA reads TGTGCCAGCAGCTCCCTAAATCAGCCCCAGCATTTT. It translates to CASSSLNQPQHF.

This clone was detected once. V usage is TRBV7-9 and J usage is TRBJ2-7; no definite D call. Germline values: CDR1 SEHNR, CDR2 FQNEAQ (reference sequence). This CDR3 has 13 residues. Trimming cost V 5 bases and J 2 bases, with 10 bases left between them. In nucleotides, the CDR3 is TGTGCCAGCAGCGTACCAGGAACCTACGAGCAGTACTTC. Amino acids: CASSVPGTYEQYF.

This clone was detected only a few times. This rearrangement joins TRBV27 to TRBJ1-1; a weak D match, TRBD1 (5 bases). Trimming removed 2 bases from V and 3 bases from J, with 7 bases in between. The CDR3 sequence is 13 residues long. CDR1 MNHEY and CDR2 SMNVEV come from the germline V gene (reference sequence). The DNA for the CDR3 is TGTGCCAGCAGTTTACAGGGTTACACTGAAGCTTTCTTT. Its protein is CASSLQGYTEAFF.

V gene TRBV7-6 combines with J gene TRBJ2-7; TRBD2 is a possible D gene (6 bases). This CDR3 contains 15 residues. Germline-derived CDR1 and CDR2 are SGHVS and FNYEAQ. Between the trimmed V and J ends, which lost 2 bases and 3 bases, there was a span of 14 bases. This CDR3 reads CASSLSGSGIYEQYF. The DNA of the CDR3 is TGTGCCAGCAGCTTAAGCGGGTCAGGGATCTACGAGCAGTACTTC. Looking up the rest from reference TRBV7-6 and TRBJ2-7 gives the full variable domain: GAGVSQSPRYKVTKRGQDVALRCDPISGHVSLYWYRQALGQGPEFLTYFNYEAQQDKSGLPNDRFSAERPEGSISTLTIQRTEQRDSAMYRCASSLSGSGIYEQYFGPGTRLTVT.

The chain couples TRBV4-3 to TRBJ1-3; TRBD1 matches at 7 bases. CDR3 length equals 16 residues. With V trimmed by 4 bases and J by 0 bases, 6 bases remained unmatched. CDR1 and CDR2 (germline): LGHNA, YSLEER. The CDR3, as DNA: TGCGCCAGCAGCCCCCACAGGGGCCCCTCTGGAAACACCATATATTTT. This encodes CASSPHRGPSGNTIYF.

The chain is built from TRBV4-1 and TRBJ2-7, with D perhaps matching TRBD1 (5 bases). The CDR3 extends over 17 amino acids. The germline V and J ends were trimmed by 4 bases and 3 bases, with 22 bases remaining between them. Germline CDR1 MGHRA, CDR2 YSYEKL. The CDR3 is CASSPGPSQGMGYEQYF. CDR3 sequence (DNA): TGCGCCAGCAGCCCCGGGCCATCTCAGGGAATGGGCTACGAGCAGTACTTC.

V usage is TRBV29-1 and J usage is TRBJ1-1; D not certain. Trimming pared 2 bases from V and 11 bases from J, leaving 15 bases between. The CDR3 length is 12 residues. Looked up from germline, CDR1 is SQVTM and CDR2 is ANQGSEA. The CDR3 spells CSVESGSGRAFF. The DNA for the CDR3 is TGCAGCGTTGAATCCGGATCGGGGAGGGCTTTCTTT.

J is TRBJ2-5 and V is TRBV11-1; D remains unclear. This CDR3 region has 14 residues. The germline gives CDR1 SGHAT, CDR2 FQDESV (reference sequence). The ends were cut back, 4 bases at V and 2 bases at J, with 11 bases in the middle. In DNA, the CDR3 is TGTGCCAGCAGCTCCAACAGCTTTCAAGAGACCCAGTACTTC. This gives the protein CASSSNSFQETQYF.

The V call is TRBV28, the J call TRBJ2-7; 9 bases line up with TRBD2. The germline V gene has CDR1 MDHEN and CDR2 SYDVKM. Trimming took 4 bases from V and 4 from J; bases not matched to a gene: 11. This CDR3 region has 16 residues. CDR3 nucleotide sequence: TGTGCCAGCAGTTACACGGGAGGAGCGGGGGGTTACGAGCAGTACTTC. Protein product: CASSYTGGAGGYEQYF.

J is TRBJ1-4 and V is TRBV30; D gene ambiguous. CDR1 is GTSNPN and CDR2 is SVGIG in the germline V gene (reference sequence). The length of the CDR3 is 14 residues. Trimming shortened V by 3 bases and J by 8 bases, and 16 bases separated the two germline ends. CDR3 in DNA: TGTGCCTGGAGCTCCCGAGTTCTTCCCGAAAAACTGTTTTTT. Translated: CAWSSRVLPEKLFF.